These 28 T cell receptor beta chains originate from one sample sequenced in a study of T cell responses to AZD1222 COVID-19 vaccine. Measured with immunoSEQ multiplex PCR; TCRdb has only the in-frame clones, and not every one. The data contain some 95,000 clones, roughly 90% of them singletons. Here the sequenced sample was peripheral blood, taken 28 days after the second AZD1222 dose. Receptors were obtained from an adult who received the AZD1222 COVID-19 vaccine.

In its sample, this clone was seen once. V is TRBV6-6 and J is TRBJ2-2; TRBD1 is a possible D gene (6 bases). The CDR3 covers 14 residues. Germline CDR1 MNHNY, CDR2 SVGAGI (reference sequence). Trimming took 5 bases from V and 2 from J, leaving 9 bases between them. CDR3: CASSKGQNTGELFF. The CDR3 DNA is TGTGCCAGCAGTAAGGGACAAAACACCGGGGAGCTGTTTTTT.

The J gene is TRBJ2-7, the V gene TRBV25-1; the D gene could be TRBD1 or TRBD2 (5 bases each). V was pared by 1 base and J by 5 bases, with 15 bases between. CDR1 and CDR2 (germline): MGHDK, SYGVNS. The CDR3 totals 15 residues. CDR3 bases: TGTGCCAGCAGTGAATTTACGGGCAGGGACCACGAGCAGTACTTC. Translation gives CASSEFTGRDHEQYF.

Written as DNA, the CDR3 is TGCAGCGTTGGGGACCGTTCCGCCCTCCACTTT. Its translation is CSVGDRSALHF. The chain couples TRBV29-1 to TRBJ1-6, with TRBD1 as a possible D gene (5 bases). V dropped 4 bases and J dropped 14 bases, with 12 bases sitting between them. Germline CDR1 is SQVTM and CDR2 is ANQGSEA. CDR3 length: 11 residues.

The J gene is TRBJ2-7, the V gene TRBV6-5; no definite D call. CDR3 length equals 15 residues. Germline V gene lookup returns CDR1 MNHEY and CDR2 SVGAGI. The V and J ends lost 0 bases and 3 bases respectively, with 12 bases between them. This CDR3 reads CASSYSPDLLYEQYF. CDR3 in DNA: TGTGCCAGCAGTTACTCCCCAGACCTTCTCTACGAGCAGTACTTC.

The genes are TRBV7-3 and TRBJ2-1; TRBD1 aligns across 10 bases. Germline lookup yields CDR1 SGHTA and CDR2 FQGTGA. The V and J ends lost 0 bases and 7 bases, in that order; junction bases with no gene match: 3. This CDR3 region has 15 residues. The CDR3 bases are TGTGCCAGCAGCTTAACCGGGACAGGGGTAAATGAGCAGTTCTTC. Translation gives CASSLTGTGVNEQFF.

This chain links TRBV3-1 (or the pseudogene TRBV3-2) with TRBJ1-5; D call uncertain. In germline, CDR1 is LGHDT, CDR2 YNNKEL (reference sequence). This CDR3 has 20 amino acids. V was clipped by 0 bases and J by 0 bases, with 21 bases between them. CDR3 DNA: TGTGCCAGCAGCCAAGATGATCGTATGAGGGTCGGGGATAGCAATCAGCCCCAGCATTTT. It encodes CASSQDDRMRVGDSNQPQHF.

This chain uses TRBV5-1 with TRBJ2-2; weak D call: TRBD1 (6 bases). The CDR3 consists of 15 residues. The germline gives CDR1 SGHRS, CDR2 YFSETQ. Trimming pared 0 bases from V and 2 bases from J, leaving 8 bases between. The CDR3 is CASSLEGQNTGELFF. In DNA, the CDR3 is TGCGCCAGCAGCTTGGAGGGACAAAACACCGGGGAGCTGTTTTTT.

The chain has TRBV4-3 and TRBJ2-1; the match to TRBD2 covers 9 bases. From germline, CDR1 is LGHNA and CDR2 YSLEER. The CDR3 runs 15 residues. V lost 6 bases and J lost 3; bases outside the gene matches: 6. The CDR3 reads CASRPSRGGYNEQFF. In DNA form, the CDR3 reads TGCGCCAGCAGGCCCTCGCGGGGGGGCTACAATGAGCAGTTCTTC.

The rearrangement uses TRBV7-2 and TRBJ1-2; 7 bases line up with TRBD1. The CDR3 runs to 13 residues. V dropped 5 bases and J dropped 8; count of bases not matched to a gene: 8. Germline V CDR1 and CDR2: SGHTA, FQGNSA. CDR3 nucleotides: TGTGCCAGCAGCCCCCAGACAGGGCAAGGCTACACCTTC. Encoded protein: CASSPQTGQGYTF.

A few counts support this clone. CDR3 sequence reads: CASSLTTGEAFF. The CDR3 nucleotides read TGTGCCAGCAGCCTTACCACAGGTGAAGCTTTCTTT. The chain employs TRBV3-1 (or the pseudogene TRBV3-2) and TRBJ1-1, with a weak D call TRBD1 (5 bases). The germline V gene has CDR1 LGHDT and CDR2 YNNKEL (reference sequence). The CDR3 is 12 amino acids. V dropped 4 bases and J dropped 7 bases, with 10 bases sitting between them.

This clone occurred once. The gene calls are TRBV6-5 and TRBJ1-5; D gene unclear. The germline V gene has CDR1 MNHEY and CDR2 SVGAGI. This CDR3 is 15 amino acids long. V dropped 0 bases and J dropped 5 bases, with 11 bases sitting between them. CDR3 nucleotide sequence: TGTGCCAGCAGTTACTCGAGAGGGCGAGATCAGCCCCAGCATTTT. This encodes CASSYSRGRDQPQHF.

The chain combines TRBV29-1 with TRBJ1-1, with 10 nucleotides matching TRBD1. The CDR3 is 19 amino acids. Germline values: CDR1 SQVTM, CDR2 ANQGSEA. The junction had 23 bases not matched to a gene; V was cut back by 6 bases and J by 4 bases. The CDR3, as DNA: TGCAGCGTCCTACTACGGGACAGGGGACCCGCATATCGGGTCACTGAAGCTTTCTTT. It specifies CSVLLRDRGPAYRVTEAFF.

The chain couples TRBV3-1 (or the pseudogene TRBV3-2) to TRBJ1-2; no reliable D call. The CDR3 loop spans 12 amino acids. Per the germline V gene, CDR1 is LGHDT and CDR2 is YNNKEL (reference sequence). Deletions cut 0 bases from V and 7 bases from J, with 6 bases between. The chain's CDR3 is CASSQDFSGYTF. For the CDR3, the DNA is TGTGCCAGCAGCCAAGACTTTAGTGGCTACACCTTC.

CDR3 nucleotide sequence: TGTGCCAGCAGCCCGGTGGGATCTGGAAACACCATATATTTT. Translated, it gives CASSPVGSGNTIYF. J is TRBJ1-3 and V is TRBV11-2; D gene ambiguous. This CDR3 comprises 14 residues. V was shortened by 5 bases and J by 1 base, with 9 bases between the two germline ends. The germline gives CDR1 SGHAT, CDR2 FQNNGV.

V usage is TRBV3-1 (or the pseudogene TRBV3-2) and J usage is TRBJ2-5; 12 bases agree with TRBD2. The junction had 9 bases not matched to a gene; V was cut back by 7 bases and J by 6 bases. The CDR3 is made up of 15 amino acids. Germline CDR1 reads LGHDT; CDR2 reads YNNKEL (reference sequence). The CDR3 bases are TGTGCCAGCAAGCTAGCGGGGGGGCAGGGGAAGACCCAGTACTTC. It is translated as CASKLAGGQGKTQYF.

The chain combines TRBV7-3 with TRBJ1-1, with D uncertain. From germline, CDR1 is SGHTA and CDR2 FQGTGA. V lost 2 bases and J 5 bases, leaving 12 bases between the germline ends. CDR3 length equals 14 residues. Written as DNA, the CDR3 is TGTGCCAGCAGCTTAGACACCGGGAATACTGAAGCTTTCTTT. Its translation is CASSLDTGNTEAFF. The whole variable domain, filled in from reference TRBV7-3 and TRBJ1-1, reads GAGVSQTPSNKVTEKGKYVELRCDPISGHTALYWYRQSLGQGPEFLIYFQGTGAADDSGLPNDRFFAVRPEGSVSTLKIQRTERGDSAVYLCASSLDTGNTEAFFGQGTRLTVV.

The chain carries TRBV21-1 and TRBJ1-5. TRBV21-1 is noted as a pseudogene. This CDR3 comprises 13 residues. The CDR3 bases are TGTGCCAGCAGCAAAAGTGGCGATCAGCCCCAGCATTTT. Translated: CASSKSGDQPQHF.

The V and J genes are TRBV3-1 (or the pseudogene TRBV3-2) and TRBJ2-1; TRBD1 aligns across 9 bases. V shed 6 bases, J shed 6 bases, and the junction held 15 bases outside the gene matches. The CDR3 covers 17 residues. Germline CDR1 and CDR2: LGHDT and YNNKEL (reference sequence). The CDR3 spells CASSRPGTGIYLNEQFF. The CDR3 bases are TGTGCCAGCAGTCGTCCCGGGACAGGGATTTATCTCAATGAGCAGTTCTTC.

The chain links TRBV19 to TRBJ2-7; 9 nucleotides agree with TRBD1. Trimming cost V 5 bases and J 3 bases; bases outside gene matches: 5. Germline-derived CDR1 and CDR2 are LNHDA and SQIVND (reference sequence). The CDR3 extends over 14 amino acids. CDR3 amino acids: CASSWGTGHYEQYF. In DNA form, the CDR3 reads TGTGCCAGTAGTTGGGGGACAGGGCACTACGAGCAGTACTTC.

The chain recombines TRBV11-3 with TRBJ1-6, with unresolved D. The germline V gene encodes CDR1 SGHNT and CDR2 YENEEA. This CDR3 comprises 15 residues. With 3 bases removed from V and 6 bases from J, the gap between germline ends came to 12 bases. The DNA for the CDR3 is TGTGCCAGCAGCTTTAACAGTAATATTAATTCACCCCTCCACTTT. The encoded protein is CASSFNSNINSPLHF.

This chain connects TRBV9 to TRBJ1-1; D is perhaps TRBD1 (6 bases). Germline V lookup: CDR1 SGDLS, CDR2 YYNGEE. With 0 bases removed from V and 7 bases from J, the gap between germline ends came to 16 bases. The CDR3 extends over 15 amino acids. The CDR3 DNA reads TGTGCCAGCAGCGTAGGTACAGGGTGGATGAGTGAAGCTTTCTTT. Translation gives CASSVGTGWMSEAFF. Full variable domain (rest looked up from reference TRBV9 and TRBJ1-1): DSGVTQTPKHLITATGQRVTLRCSPRSGDLSVYWYQQSLDQGLQFLIQYYNGEERAKGNILERFSAQQFPDLHSELNLSSLELGDSALYFCASSVGTGWMSEAFFGQGTRLTVV.

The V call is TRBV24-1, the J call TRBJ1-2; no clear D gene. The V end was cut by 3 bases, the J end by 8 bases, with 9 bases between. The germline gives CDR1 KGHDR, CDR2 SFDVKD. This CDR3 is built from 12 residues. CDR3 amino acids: CATSDRRSGYTF. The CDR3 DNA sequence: TGTGCCACCAGTGATCGAAGGTCCGGCTACACCTTC.

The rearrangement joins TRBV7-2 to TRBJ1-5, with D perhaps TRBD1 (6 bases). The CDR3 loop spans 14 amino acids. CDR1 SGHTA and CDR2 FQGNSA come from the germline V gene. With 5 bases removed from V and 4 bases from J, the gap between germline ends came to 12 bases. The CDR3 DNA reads TGTGCCAGCAGCGAGGGCAGGGGAAATCAGCCCCAGCATTTT. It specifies CASSEGRGNQPQHF. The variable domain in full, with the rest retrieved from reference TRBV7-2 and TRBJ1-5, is GAGVSQSPSNKVTEKGKDVELRCDPISGHTALYWYRQSLGQGLEFLIYFQGNSAPDKSGLPSDRFSAERTGGSVSTLTIQRTQQEDSAVYLCASSEGRGNQPQHFGDGTRLSIL.

CDR3 nucleotides: TGTGCCAGCAGTGGGAGCACTGAAGCTTTCTTT. Translation gives CASSGSTEAFF. The rearrangement joins TRBV2 to TRBJ1-1; D remains ambiguous. The V end was cut by 4 bases, the J end by 4 bases, with 4 bases between. The CDR3 is made up of 11 amino acids. Germline V CDR1 and CDR2: SNHLY, FYNNEI.

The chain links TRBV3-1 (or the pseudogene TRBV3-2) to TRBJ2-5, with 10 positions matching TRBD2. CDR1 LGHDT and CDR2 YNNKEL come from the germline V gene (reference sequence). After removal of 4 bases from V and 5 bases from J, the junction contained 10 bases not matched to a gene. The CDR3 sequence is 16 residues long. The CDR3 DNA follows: TGTGCCAGCAGCCTAGGACTAGCGGAGGGGTGGGAGACCCAGTACTTC. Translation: CASSLGLAEGWETQYF.

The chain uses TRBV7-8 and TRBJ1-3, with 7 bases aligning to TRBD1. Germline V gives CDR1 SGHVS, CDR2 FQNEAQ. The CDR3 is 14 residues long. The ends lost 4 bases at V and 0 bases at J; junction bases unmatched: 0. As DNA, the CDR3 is TGTGCCAGCAGCTACAGGGGCTCTGGAAACACCATATATTTT. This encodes CASSYRGSGNTIYF.

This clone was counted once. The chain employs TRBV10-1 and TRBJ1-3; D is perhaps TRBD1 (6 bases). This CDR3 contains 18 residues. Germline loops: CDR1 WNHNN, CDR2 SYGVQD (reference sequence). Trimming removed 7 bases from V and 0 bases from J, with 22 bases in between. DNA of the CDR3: TGCGCCAGCAATACAAGCGGAGGGGGGGCTTCCTCTGGAAACACCATATATTTT. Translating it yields CASNTSGGGASSGNTIYF.

CDR3 nucleotides: TGTGCCAGCAGAGAGACAGGGATCAATCAGCCCCAGCATTTT. Its protein is CASRETGINQPQHF. The genes are TRBV25-1 and TRBJ1-5; TRBD1 matches at 7 bases. The CDR3 is 14 residues long. V lost 6 bases to trimming and J lost 3 bases; unmatched junction nucleotides: 5. Germline CDR1 is MGHDK and CDR2 is SYGVNS.